Listed below are T cell receptor beta chains from one sample, sequenced in a study of siplizumab effects on memory and regulatory T cells. Here immunoSEQ multiplex PCR was the method, and the copy in TCRdb shows in-frame clones only, minus some. Seen here are about 87,000 clones, roughly 89% observed once, and the top ten hold approximately 1.5%. Material: Tregs sorted from blood. Source of these receptors: a human donor in good health. Both conserved end residues are part of each CDR3. The order of the fields is CDR3 DNA, CDR3 protein, D gene, J gene, clone size, V gene. A D gene is named only where the DNA matches it firmly. Some rows have no size entry. The others give once, few or many, or a class for an expanded clone.

TGTGCCAGCAGCTTCTCAGGGGTGACTGAAGCTTTCTTT,CASSFSGVTEAFF,.,TRBJ1-1,.,TRBV7-2
TGTGCCAGCAGTAGCGGGGGGGCTGTACACGAGCAGTTCTTC,CASSSGGAVHEQFF,TRBD2,TRBJ2-1,.,TRBV2
TGTGCCAGCAGCTTGGGGAAGGGGGACTTTGGCAATCAGCCCCAGCATTTT,CASSLGKGDFGNQPQHF,.,TRBJ1-5,.,TRBV7-7
TGTGCCAGCAGCTTAGAGGCCGGGCGCACAGATACGCAGTATTTT,CASSLEAGRTDTQYF,.,TRBJ2-3,.,TRBV7-2
TGTGCCAGCAGCTTCCCCGGGACAGCGTCCTACGAGCAGTACTTC,CASSFPGTASYEQYF,TRBD1,TRBJ2-7,.,TRBV5-4
TGTGCCAGCTCGAGGCGGGACACCGGCACTGAAGCTTTCTTT,CASSRRDTGTEAFF,.,TRBJ1-1,.,TRBV5-6
TGTGCCAGCAGCTCCGGGGACGGTAATTCACCCCTCCACTTT,CASSSGDGNSPLHF,.,TRBJ1-6,many,TRBV28
TGTGCCAGTAGTACTTCTACAGGGAGGAATCAGCCCCAGCATTTT,CASSTSTGRNQPQHF,.,TRBJ1-5,.,TRBV19
TGCGCCAGCAGCTACGGGGGACCCGAGCAGTACTTC,CASSYGGPEQYF,.,TRBJ2-7,once,TRBV5-1
TGTGCCTGGAGCCCGGACAGGTACACTGAAGCTTTCTTT,CAWSPDRYTEAFF,TRBD1,TRBJ1-1,.,TRBV30
TGTGCCACCAGCATGCTAGCGGGGGGTGTTTACGAGCAGTACTTC,CATSMLAGGVYEQYF,TRBD2,TRBJ2-7,.,TRBV15
TGTGCTAGTGGAACCGGGACAGGGAACAATGAGCAGTTCTTC,CASGTGTGNNEQFF,TRBD1,TRBJ2-1,.,TRBV12-5
TGTGCCAGCAGCGCACAGGGATACGAGCAGTACTTC,CASSAQGYEQYF,.,TRBJ2-7,once,TRBV2
TGTGCCAGCAGCCTGCGACAGAACACTGAAGCTTTCTTT,CASSLRQNTEAFF,.,TRBJ1-1,.,TRBV9
TGTGCCAGCAGTTTAGGGGGGCGCGGTCAGCCCCAGCATTTT,CASSLGGRGQPQHF,.,TRBJ1-5,.,TRBV28
TGCGCCAGCAGCTTAGATGGGTTCGAGCAGTACTTC,CASSLDGFEQYF,.,TRBJ2-7,.,TRBV5-1
TGTGCTAGTGGTTTGGTACCGAACTCTGGAAACACCATATATTTT,CASGLVPNSGNTIYF,.,TRBJ1-3,.,TRBV12-5
TGTGCCAGCAGTTTGCCAAGAGGGCCTAATGAAAAACTGTTTTTT,CASSLPRGPNEKLFF,.,TRBJ1-4,.,TRBV28
TGTGCCAGCAGCCGGGACAGGGCTGCAGATACGCAGTATTTT,CASSRDRAADTQYF,TRBD1,TRBJ2-3,.,TRBV4-2
TGTGCCAGCAGCCCAAGGCCCGAAGACGAGCAGTACTTC,CASSPRPEDEQYF,.,TRBJ2-7,.,TRBV4-2
TGTGCCAGCTCACCTCTGGACACGAGCGAGCAGTACTTC,CASSPLDTSEQYF,.,TRBJ2-7,.,TRBV18
TGTGCCAGCAGCCGTCAGGCCCTGAACACCGGGGAGCTGTTTTTT,CASSRQALNTGELFF,.,TRBJ2-2,.,TRBV7-7
TGTGCCAGCAGCTTGGACGCAAACACCGGGGAGCTGTTTTTT,CASSLDANTGELFF,.,TRBJ2-2,.,TRBV5-6